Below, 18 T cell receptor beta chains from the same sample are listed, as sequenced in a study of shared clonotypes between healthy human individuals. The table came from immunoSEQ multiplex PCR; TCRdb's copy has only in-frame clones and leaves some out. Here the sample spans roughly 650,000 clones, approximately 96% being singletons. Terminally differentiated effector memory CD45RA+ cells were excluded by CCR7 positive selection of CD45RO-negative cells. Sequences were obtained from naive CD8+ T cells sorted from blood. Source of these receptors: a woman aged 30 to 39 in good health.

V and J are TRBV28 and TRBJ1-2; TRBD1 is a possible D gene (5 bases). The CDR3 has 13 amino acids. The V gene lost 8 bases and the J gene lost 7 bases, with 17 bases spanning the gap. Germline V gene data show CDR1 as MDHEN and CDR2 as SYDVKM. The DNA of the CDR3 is TGTGCCAGCCGTACAGGTTCCTTCTCTGGCTACACCTTC. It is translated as CASRTGSFSGYTF.

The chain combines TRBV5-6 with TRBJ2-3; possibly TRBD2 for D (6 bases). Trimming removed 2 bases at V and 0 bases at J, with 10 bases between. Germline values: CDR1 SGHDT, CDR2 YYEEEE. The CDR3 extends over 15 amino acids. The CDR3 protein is CASSFGGTSTDTQYF. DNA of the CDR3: TGTGCCAGCAGCTTTGGCGGGACTAGCACAGATACGCAGTATTTT.

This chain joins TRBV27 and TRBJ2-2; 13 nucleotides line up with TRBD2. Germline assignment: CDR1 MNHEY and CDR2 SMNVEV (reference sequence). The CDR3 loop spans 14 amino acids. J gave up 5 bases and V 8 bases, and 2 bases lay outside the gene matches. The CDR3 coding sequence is TGTGCCAGCCGACTAGCGGGAGGTACCGGGGAGCTGTTTTTT. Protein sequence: CASRLAGGTGELFF.

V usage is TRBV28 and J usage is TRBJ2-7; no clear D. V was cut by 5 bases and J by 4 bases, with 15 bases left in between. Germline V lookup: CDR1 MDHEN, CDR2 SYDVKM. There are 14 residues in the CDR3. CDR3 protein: CASSPLLEAYEQYF. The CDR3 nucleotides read TGTGCCAGCAGTCCTCTGCTGGAAGCTTACGAGCAGTACTTC.

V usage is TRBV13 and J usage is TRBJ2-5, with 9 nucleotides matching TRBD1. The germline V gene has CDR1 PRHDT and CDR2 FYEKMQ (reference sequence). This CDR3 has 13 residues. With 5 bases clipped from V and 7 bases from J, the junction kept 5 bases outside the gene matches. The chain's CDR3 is CASSNDRGSTQYF. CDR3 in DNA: TGTGCCAGCAGCAACGACAGGGGGTCGACCCAGTACTTC.

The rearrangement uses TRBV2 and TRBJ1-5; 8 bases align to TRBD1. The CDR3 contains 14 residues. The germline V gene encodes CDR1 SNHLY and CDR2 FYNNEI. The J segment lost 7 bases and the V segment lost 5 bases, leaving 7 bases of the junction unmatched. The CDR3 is CASSRTGNGQPQHF. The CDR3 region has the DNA TGTGCCAGCAGTAGGACAGGGAACGGACAGCCCCAGCATTTT.

CDR3 bases: TGTGCCAGCAGCAACGTGAAGGTTGAGCAGTTCTTC. Residues: CASSNVKVEQFF. This rearrangement joins TRBV7-9 to TRBJ2-1; D not certain. Germline CDR1 reads SEHNR; CDR2 reads FQNEAQ (reference sequence). The CDR3 runs 12 residues. Deletions cut 5 bases from V and 9 bases from J, with 11 bases between.

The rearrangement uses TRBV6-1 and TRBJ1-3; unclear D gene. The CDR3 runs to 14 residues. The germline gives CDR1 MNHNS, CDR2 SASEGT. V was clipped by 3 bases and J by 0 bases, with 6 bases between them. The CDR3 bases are TGTGCCAGCAGTGAGGCGATCTCTGGAAACACCATATATTTT. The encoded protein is CASSEAISGNTIYF.

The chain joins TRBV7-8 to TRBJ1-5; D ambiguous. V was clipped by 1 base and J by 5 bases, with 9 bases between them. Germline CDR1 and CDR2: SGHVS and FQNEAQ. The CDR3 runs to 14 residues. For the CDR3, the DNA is TGTGCCAGCAGCTTAGGGGAATCTGATCAGCCCCAGCATTTT. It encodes CASSLGESDQPQHF.

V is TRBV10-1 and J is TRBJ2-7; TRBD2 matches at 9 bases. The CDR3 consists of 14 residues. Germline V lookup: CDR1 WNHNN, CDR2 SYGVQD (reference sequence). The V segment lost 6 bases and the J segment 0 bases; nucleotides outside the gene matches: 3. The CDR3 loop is CASRGLAASYEQYF. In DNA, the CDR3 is TGCGCCAGCAGGGGACTAGCCGCCTCCTACGAGCAGTACTTC.

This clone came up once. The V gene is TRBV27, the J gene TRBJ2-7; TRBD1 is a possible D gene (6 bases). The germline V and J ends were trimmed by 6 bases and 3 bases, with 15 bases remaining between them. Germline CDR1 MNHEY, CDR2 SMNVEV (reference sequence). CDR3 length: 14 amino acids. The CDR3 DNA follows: TGTGCCAGCAGGAGGGGGTCAGTCGGCTACGAGCAGTACTTC. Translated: CASRRGSVGYEQYF.

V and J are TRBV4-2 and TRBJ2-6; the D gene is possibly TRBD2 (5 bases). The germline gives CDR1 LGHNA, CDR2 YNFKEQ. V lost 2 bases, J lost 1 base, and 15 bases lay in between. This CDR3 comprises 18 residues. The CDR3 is CASSQNSHGESGANVLTF. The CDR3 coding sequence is TGTGCCAGCAGCCAAAACAGTCACGGGGAATCTGGGGCCAACGTCCTGACTTTC.

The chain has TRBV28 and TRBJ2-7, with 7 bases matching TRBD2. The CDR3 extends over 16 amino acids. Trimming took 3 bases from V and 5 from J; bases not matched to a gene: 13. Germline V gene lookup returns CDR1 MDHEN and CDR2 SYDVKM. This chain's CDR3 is CASSFNKRGPTHEQYF. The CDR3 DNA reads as TGTGCCAGCAGTTTCAACAAGCGGGGCCCGACCCACGAGCAGTACTTC. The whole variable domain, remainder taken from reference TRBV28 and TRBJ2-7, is DVKVTQSSRYLVKRTGEKVFLECVQDMDHENMFWYRQDPGLGLRLIYFSYDVKMKEKGDIPEGYSVSREKKERFSLILESASTNQTSMYLCASSFNKRGPTHEQYFGPGTRLTVT.

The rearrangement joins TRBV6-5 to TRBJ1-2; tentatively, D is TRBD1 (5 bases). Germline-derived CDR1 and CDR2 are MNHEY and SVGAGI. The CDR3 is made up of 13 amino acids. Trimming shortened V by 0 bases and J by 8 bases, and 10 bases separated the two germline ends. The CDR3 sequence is CASSYSQGEGYTF. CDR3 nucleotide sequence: TGTGCCAGCAGTTACTCGCAAGGGGAAGGCTACACCTTC.

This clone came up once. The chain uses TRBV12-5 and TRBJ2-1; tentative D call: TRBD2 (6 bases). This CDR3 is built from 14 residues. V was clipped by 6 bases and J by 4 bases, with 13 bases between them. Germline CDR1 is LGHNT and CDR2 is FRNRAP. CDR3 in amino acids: CASGSGLAYNEQFF. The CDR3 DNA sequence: TGTGCTAGTGGGTCGGGACTTGCATACAATGAGCAGTTCTTC.

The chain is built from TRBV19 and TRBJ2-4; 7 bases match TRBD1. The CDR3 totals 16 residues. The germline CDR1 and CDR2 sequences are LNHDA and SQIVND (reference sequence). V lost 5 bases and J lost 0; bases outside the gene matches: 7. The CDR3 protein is CASSLTGEIAKNIQYF. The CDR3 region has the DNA TGTGCCAGTAGTTTAACAGGGGAAATAGCCAAAAACATTCAGTACTTC.

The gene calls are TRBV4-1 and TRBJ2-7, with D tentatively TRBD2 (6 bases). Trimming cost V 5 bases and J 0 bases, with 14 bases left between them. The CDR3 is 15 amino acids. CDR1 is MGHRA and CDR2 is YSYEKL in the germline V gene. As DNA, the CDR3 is TGCGCCAGCAGCTTTCGGACTACCAGCTCCTACGAGCAGTACTTC. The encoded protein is CASSFRTTSSYEQYF.

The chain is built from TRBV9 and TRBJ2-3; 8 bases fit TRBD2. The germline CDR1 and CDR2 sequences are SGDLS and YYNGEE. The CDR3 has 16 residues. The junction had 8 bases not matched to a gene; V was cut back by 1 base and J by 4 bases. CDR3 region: CASSVFGRAGADTQYF. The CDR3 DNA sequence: TGTGCCAGCAGCGTATTCGGGAGGGCCGGGGCAGATACGCAGTATTTT.